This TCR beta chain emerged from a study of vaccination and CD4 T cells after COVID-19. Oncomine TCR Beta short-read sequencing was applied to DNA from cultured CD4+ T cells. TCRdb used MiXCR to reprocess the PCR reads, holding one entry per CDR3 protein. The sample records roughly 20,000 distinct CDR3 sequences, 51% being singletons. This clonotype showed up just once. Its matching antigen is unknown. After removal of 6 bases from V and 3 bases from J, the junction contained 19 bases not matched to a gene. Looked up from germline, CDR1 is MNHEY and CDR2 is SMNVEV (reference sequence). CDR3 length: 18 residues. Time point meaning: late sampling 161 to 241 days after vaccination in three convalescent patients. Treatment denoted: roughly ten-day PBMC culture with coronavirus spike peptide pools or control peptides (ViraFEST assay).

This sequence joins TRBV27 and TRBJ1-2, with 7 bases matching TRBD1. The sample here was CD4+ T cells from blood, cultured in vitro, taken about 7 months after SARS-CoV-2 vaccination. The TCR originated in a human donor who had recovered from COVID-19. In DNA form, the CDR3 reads TGTGCCAGCAGAGGGTGGGGAGGGGGCGCCGCCGATGACTATGGCTACACCTTC. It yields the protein CASRGWGGGAADDYGYTF.